This TCR beta chain was captured by sequencing in a study of spatial heterogeneity in lung cancer. Study-wide background: The average count in raw reads for each unique TCR and UMI combination exceeded eight appearances.

TCRdb re-called the 5' RACE reads through MiXCR, storing one row per CDR3 protein. This sample has approximately 40,000 distinct CDR3 sequences, with 6% to 8% found just once. This clonotype was seen many times. The V and J ends lost 3 bases and 0 bases respectively, with 18 bases between them. The CDR3 consists of 17 residues. CDR1 is SQVTM and CDR2 is ANQGSEA in the germline V gene. Time point given: sample taken at primary tumor resection. The V gene is TRBV29-1, the J gene TRBJ2-1; unclear D gene. This TCR came from a male donor with early-stage non-small cell lung cancer. The sequences come from PBMCs, collected at surgery. For the CDR3, the DNA is TGCAGCGTTGACGGAACAACACCTTTAAGCTCCTACAATGAGCAGTTCTTC. This sequence encodes CSVDGTTPLSSYNEQFF.